These T cell receptor beta chains were read from a single sample in a study of T cell responses to AZD1222 COVID-19 vaccine. Assay used: immunoSEQ multiplex PCR; TCRdb lists only in-frame clones, some missing. The table has about 120,000 clones, approximately 90% seen once. The sequenced sample was peripheral blood, obtained on day 0 of AZD1222 vaccination. All receptors come from an adult in good health. CDR3s include the opening cysteine and the closing phenylalanine or tryptophan. A D gene is named only where the DNA matches it firmly. Size values are once, few and many counts, or a class for expanded clones, and some rows have none.

v_gene	j_gene	d_gene	abundance	CDR3nt	CDR3aa
TRBV11-2	TRBJ2-2	TRBD1	NA	TGTGCCAGCAGGGGGGACAGGGGGAACACCGGGGAGCTGTTTTTT	CASRGDRGNTGELFF
TRBV5-1	TRBJ2-1	NA	once	TGCGCCAGCAGCTTGGAGCCAGGGACCTACAATGAGCAGTTCTTC	CASSLEPGTYNEQFF
TRBV28	TRBJ1-2	NA	NA	TGTGCCACCAGGGTGTTGGACTATGGCTACACCTTC	CATRVLDYGYTF
TRBV19	TRBJ2-1	NA	NA	TGTGCCAGTAGTAGAGGGGCCCAAGCGGCCCTTTCCTACAATGAGCAGTTCTTC	CASSRGAQAALSYNEQFF
TRBV20-1	TRBJ2-7	NA	NA	TGCAGTGCTAGTCAGGGGCCCCTTTACGAGCAGTACTTC	CSASQGPLYEQYF
TRBV5-6	TRBJ2-5	NA	NA	TGTGCCAGCAGCTCCTGGGTAGCAAGAGAGACCCAGTACTTC	CASSSWVARETQYF
TRBV3-1/TRBV3-2	TRBJ2-1	NA	once	TGTGCCAGCAGCCACAGGAGTGAGCAGTTCTTC	CASSHRSEQFF
TRBV4-3	TRBJ1-2	NA	NA	TGCGCCAGCAGCCAAGACACGACCACCTGGACTTGGGGCTACACCTTC	CASSQDTTTWTWGYTF
TRBV5-4	TRBJ2-7	NA	NA	TGTGCCAGCAGCTTGGAGGGCTACGAGCAGTACTTC	CASSLEGYEQYF
TRBV19	TRBJ2-2	TRBD2	NA	TGTGCCAGTAGCATCCTGACTAGCGGGAGGTCGGAGCTGTTTTTT	CASSILTSGRSELFF
TRBV15	TRBJ1-1	NA	NA	TGTGCCACCAGCAAAAATCTGGGTGAAGCTTTCTTT	CATSKNLGEAFF
TRBV4-3	TRBJ1-4	NA	NA	TGCGCCAGCAGCCAAGATATCGGGACTGCCTCCGCTGGGAAAAAACTGTTTTTT	CASSQDIGTASAGKKLFF
TRBV6-2/TRBV6-3	TRBJ2-1	TRBD2	NA	TGTGCCAGCAGCCTGATAGCGGGAGCCTACAATGAGCAGTTCTTC	CASSLIAGAYNEQFF
TRBV28	TRBJ1-3	NA	NA	TGTGCCAGCAGTTTATACAGGGCTGGAAACACCATATATTTT	CASSLYRAGNTIYF
TRBV28	TRBJ1-1	NA	NA	TGTGCCAGCAGTTTGGTCGGAAACACTGAAGCTTTCTTT	CASSLVGNTEAFF
TRBV19	TRBJ2-7	NA	NA	TGTGCCAGTGCGGTCTCAATGGGCTCCTACGAGCAGTACTTC	CASAVSMGSYEQYF
TRBV19	TRBJ1-1	NA	NA	TGTGCCAGTAGTATAGACACCGACAGGCGAAACACTGAAGCTTTCTTT	CASSIDTDRRNTEAFF
TRBV15	TRBJ1-2	NA	NA	TGTGCCACCAGCAGAGATACCCAGGGGAGCTATGGCTACACCTTC	CATSRDTQGSYGYTF
TRBV18	TRBJ2-2	NA	NA	TGTGCCAGCTCACCACGTAACACCGGGGAGCTGTTTTTT	CASSPRNTGELFF
TRBV7-9	TRBJ2-5	TRBD1	NA	TGTGCCAGCAGCCCAAGGACAGGGGGGCAAGAGACCCAGTACTTC	CASSPRTGGQETQYF
TRBV7-2	TRBJ2-7	NA	NA	TGTGCCAGCAGCCCGGATAGGGCCTCCTACGAGCAGTACTTC	CASSPDRASYEQYF
TRBV29-1	TRBJ1-2	NA	once	TGCAGCGTTGAAACAGGGCTTGGCGGCTACACCTTC	CSVETGLGGYTF
TRBV27	TRBJ2-7	NA	NA	TGTGCCTCCAAGAACACAGGTCATTCCCTCATTTCCTACGAGCAGTACTTC	CASKNTGHSLISYEQYF
TRBV4-3	TRBJ2-1	TRBD2	few	TGCGCCAGCAGCCAGACTAGCGGGAGGGCCGTCGACAATGAGCAGTTCTTC	CASSQTSGRAVDNEQFF
TRBV2	TRBJ2-1	NA	NA	TGTGCCAGCAGTGAATCTGGGCCCCCCTCTGACAATGAGCAGTTCTTC	CASSESGPPSDNEQFF
TRBV7-2	TRBJ1-5	TRBD1	once	TGTGCCAGCAGCTTGGGATGGGACAGGGGGAGTCTCAATCAGCCCCAGCATTTT	CASSLGWDRGSLNQPQHF
TRBV10-3	TRBJ1-2	NA	NA	TGTGCCATCAGTGAATCGGGGCAAGATCATGGCTACACCTTC	CAISESGQDHGYTF
TRBV7-8	TRBJ2-3	TRBD2	NA	TGTGCCAGCAGGGGTAGTAATAGCGGGAGGACAGATACGCAGTATTTT	CASRGSNSGRTDTQYF
TRBV7-9	TRBJ1-1	NA	NA	TGTGCCAGCAGCTTCCAGGGTGTGAACACTGAAGCTTTCTTT	CASSFQGVNTEAFF
TRBV5-1	TRBJ2-1	NA	once	TGCGCCAGCATGGGTAGCTCCTACAATGAGCAGTTCTTC	CASMGSSYNEQFF
TRBV9	TRBJ1-2	TRBD1	NA	TGTGCCAGCAGCGTAGGGACAGGGGGTGGGTATGGCTACACCTTC	CASSVGTGGGYGYTF